This section outlines one T cell receptor (beta chain) sequence together with its context. Its antigen remains unidentified. There are 15 residues in the CDR3. CDR1 and CDR2 (germline): SGHKS, YYEKEE (reference sequence). The V and J ends lost 0 bases and 6 bases respectively, with 15 bases between them. Deep-level assay runs were performed. Each subset's genomic DNA was split evenly across several immunoSEQ plates. Clones were read by immunoSEQ multiplex PCR, and TCRdb kept only the in-frame ones, dropping some. The table records around 500,000 clones, around 78% of them present only once. This entry comes from a study of shared clonotypes between healthy human individuals. Overall study findings and caveats: Depth of sequencing was expected to influence donor clonotype sharing.

Sequenced material: PBMCs. The sequence derives from a woman aged 40 to 55 in good health. Some clones in this sample may be carry-over from other donors' samples. V gene TRBV5-5 combines with J gene TRBJ2-5, with D possibly being TRBD2 (5 bases). In DNA, the CDR3 is TGTGCCAGCAGCTTGGGTAGCGCCTCCGTCAAGACCCAGTACTTC. Amino acid sequence: CASSLGSASVKTQYF.